This T cell receptor beta chain was identified during a study of cytomegalovirus exposure and HLA in healthy donors. Looking at the study overall: It was reported in a later analysis that the 90 to 150 validation repertoires used the same platform as the approximately 670 first-cohort repertoires. Study conclusions and caveats: Rarity held for most TCR sequences, but there were some public TCRs that occurred in many donors. Accounts indicate the classifier identified cytomegalovirus status with strong specificity and sensitivity.

The V end lost 5 bases, the J end lost 4 bases, and 21 bases lay between the germline ends. Germline V gene sequence: CDR1 SGHDT, CDR2 YYEEEE. The CDR3 runs 16 residues. For this clone: Antigen specificity is unknown.

TCRdb's copy holds only in-frame clones and misses some; the assay was immunoSEQ multiplex PCR. The profile shows 110,000 or so clones, around 86% of them singletons. The sample consisted of PBMCs. The clonotype comes from a young man in good health and CMV-seronegative. This chain links TRBV5-6 with TRBJ1-1; TRBD1 might be the D (5 bases). CDR3 DNA: TGTGCCAGCAGTCCTACAGGTACCTCATTTGTCACTGAAGCTTTCTTT. Residues: CASSPTGTSFVTEAFF.